This T cell receptor (beta chain) came from a study of control samples from healthy donors and cancer patients. Only in-frame clones appear in the TCRdb table, and some are missing; sequencing was by immunoSEQ multiplex PCR. The sample holds 95,000 to 150,000 clones, approximately 87% seen once. CDR1 SGDLS and CDR2 YYNGEE come from the germline V gene. The CDR3 totals 14 residues. Trimming stripped 3 bases from V and 5 bases from J, with 12 bases between. Sequenced sample: blood. The V gene is TRBV9, the J gene TRBJ1-5; D may be TRBD1 (5 bases). The sequence was collected from a man aged 60 to 75 in good health. The CDR3 sequence: CASSEQDGYQPQHF. CDR3 DNA: TGTGCCAGCAGCGAACAGGACGGATATCAGCCCCAGCATTTT.